This T cell receptor (beta chain) stems from a study of cytomegalovirus exposure and HLA in healthy donors. About the study: About 82 million unique TCRs from HLA-typed donors were held in an early release of data.

Researchers ran the PCR with 60 Vbeta and 13 Jbeta primers. Using immunoSEQ multiplex PCR, the repertoire was profiled, and TCRdb retains in-frame clones only, with some absent. The table lists 110,000 to 150,000 clones, 80% of them singletons, with approximately 1.3% in the top ten. With 5 bases removed from V and 4 bases from J, the gap between germline ends came to 17 bases. The CDR3 runs 15 residues. CDR1 is SNHLY, CDR2 FYNNEI, per germline. The sample comprised PBMCs. This chain uses TRBV2 with TRBJ1-1; D is unclear. This sequence originates from a male donor in good health and CMV-seropositive. CDR3 in DNA: TGTGCCAGCAGTATATCCGGGAGGGCTCCCACTGAAGCTTTCTTT. Protein: CASSISGRAPTEAFF.